This T cell receptor beta chain was captured in a study of T-cell reconstitution after alpha-beta-depleted transplantation in children. The germline CDR1 and CDR2 sequences are ENHRY and SYGVKD. The CDR3 extends over 15 amino acids. Losses at the gene ends were 2 bases for V and 4 bases for J; bases not matched to a gene: 4. This clonotype was counted ten times or more. The TCRbeta library incorporated unique molecular identifiers. One entry per CDR3 protein results from TCRdb running MiXCR on the PCR reads. In the table there are a few hundred thousand distinct CDR3 sequences, around 9.7% of which are singletons.

The rearrangement uses TRBV10-3 and TRBJ2-1; 8 positions agree with TRBD2. The TCR was taken from a human donor who donated a stem cell graft to a child with SCID. The input for sequencing was PBMCs from the stem cell graft donor, taken from the stem cell graft. The DNA of the CDR3 is TGTGCCATCAGTGAGGGGCGGGGGGAATACAATGAGCAGTTCTTC. Translating it yields CAISEGRGEYNEQFF.